The rows below give T cell receptor beta chains drawn from one sample of a study of Graves' ophthalmopathy and Graves' hyperthyroidism. TCRdb recomputed calls from the multiplex PCR reads with MiXCR, one row per CDR3 protein. The repertoire includes a few hundred thousand distinct CDR3 sequences, roughly 21% of them detected once, and roughly 3% sits in the top ten. Sequencing was performed on peripheral blood. These receptors were obtained from a woman under 30 with stable Graves' hyperthyroidism. Both conserved end residues are part of each CDR3. A D gene is named only where the DNA matches it firmly. Part of the rows lack a size; the others show once, few, many or a class for expanded clones.

CDR3: CAWNVLNTEAFF
DNA: TGTGCCTGGAATGTCCTGAACACTGAAGCTTTCTTT
D: .
J: TRBJ1-1
V: TRBV30
size: many

CDR3: CAWSVAGANTGELFF
DNA: TGTGCCTGGAGTGTTGCGGGGGCGAACACCGGGGAGCTGTTTTTT
D: TRBD2
J: TRBJ2-2
V: TRBV30
size: many

CDR3: CAIRYTGDTEAFF
DNA: TGTGCCATCAGGTACACAGGGGACACTGAAGCTTTCTTT
D: TRBD1
J: TRBJ1-1
V: TRBV10-3
size: .

CDR3: CSAPDGSGRGYEQYF
DNA: TGCAGTGCCCCTGACGGTAGCGGGAGGGGTTACGAGCAGTACTTC
D: TRBD2
J: TRBJ2-7
V: TRBV20-1
size: many

CDR3: CASLPGRNTGELFF
DNA: TGTGCCAGCTTACCTGGTCGAAACACCGGGGAGCTGTTTTTT
D: .
J: TRBJ2-2
V: TRBV18
size: many

CDR3: CASSLAQGSRAEAFF
DNA: TGTGCCAGCAGCTTAGCACAGGGAAGTCGGGCTGAAGCTTTCTTT
D: .
J: TRBJ1-1
V: TRBV7-2
size: many

CDR3: CASSTRDTYEQYF
DNA: TGTGCCAGCAGTACCCGGGATACCTACGAGCAGTACTTC
D: .
J: TRBJ2-7
V: TRBV27
size: many

CDR3: CSASTIPTYEQYF
DNA: TGCAGTGCTAGCACAATCCCAACCTACGAGCAGTACTTC
D: .
J: TRBJ2-7
V: TRBV20-1
size: many

CDR3: CAISGLGGETASETQYF
DNA: TGTGCCATCAGTGGCTTGGGGGGGGAGACGGCATCAGAGACCCAGTACTTC
D: TRBD2
J: TRBJ2-5
V: TRBV10-3
size: .

CDR3: CASSQESLRLAGGASYEQYF
DNA: TGTGCCAGTAGCCAAGAATCATTGAGACTAGCGGGAGGGGCCTCCTACGAGCAGTACTTC
D: TRBD2
J: TRBJ2-7
V: TRBV14
size: many

CDR3: CASSWRGGGYTF
DNA: TGTGCCAGCAGTTGGCGGGGTGGTGGCTACACCTTT
D: .
J: TRBJ1-2
V: TRBV2
size: many

CDR3: CASSTAAQETQYF
DNA: TGTGCCAGCAGCACCGCGGCCCAAGAGACCCAGTACTTC
D: .
J: TRBJ2-5
V: TRBV5-6
size: many

CDR3: CASSLQGRGTQYF
DNA: TGTGCCAGCAGTCTTCAGGGTAGGGGGACCCAGTACTTC
D: .
J: TRBJ2-5
V: TRBV28
size: many

CDR3: CASSRDTGTEAFF
DNA: TGTGCCAGCAGTCGGGACACCGGCACTGAAGCTTTCTTT
D: .
J: TRBJ1-1
V: TRBV6-2/TRBV6-3
size: .

CDR3: CASSRVTSHEQYF
DNA: TGTGCCAGCAGCCGAGTGACTAGCCACGAGCAGTACTTC
D: TRBD2
J: TRBJ2-7
V: TRBV7-9
size: .

CDR3: CSARDPWGNSALHF
DNA: TGCAGTGCTAGAGATCCGTGGGGGAATTCGGCCCTCCACTTT
D: .
J: TRBJ1-6
V: TRBV20-1
size: many

CDR3: CASGQGRTGELFF
DNA: TGTGCCTCGGGACAGGGGAGGACCGGGGAGCTGTTTTTT
D: TRBD1
J: TRBJ2-2
V: TRBV30
size: many

CDR3: CASSLLDTTEAFF
DNA: TGTGCCAGCAGTTTGTTGGACACCACTGAAGCTTTCTTT
D: .
J: TRBJ1-1
V: TRBV28
size: once

CDR3: CASRRGARYEQYF
DNA: TGTGCCAGCAGGAGGGGGGCCCGCTACGAGCAGTACTTC
D: .
J: TRBJ2-7
V: TRBV2
size: few

CDR3: CAWSVGQGDIKYF
DNA: TGTGCCTGGAGTGTGGGACAGGGAGACATTAAGTACTTC
D: TRBD1
J: TRBJ2-4
V: TRBV30
size: many

CDR3: CASRYNRNTGELFF
DNA: TGTGCCAGCCGGTACAACAGGAACACCGGGGAGCTGTTTTTT
D: .
J: TRBJ2-2
V: TRBV28
size: .

CDR3: CASSYISTPGGELFF
DNA: TGTGCCAGCAGTTACATCTCGACTCCAGGCGGGGAGCTGTTTTTT
D: .
J: TRBJ2-2
V: TRBV6-5
size: many

CDR3: CASSTGVGNTIYF
DNA: TGTGCCAGCAGTACAGGGGTTGGAAACACCATATATTTT
D: TRBD1
J: TRBJ1-3
V: TRBV7-2
size: many

CDR3: CASNGASYEQYF
DNA: TGCGCCAGCAACGGCGCCTCCTACGAGCAGTACTTC
D: .
J: TRBJ2-7
V: TRBV5-1
size: many

CDR3: CASSHGRDDIKYF
DNA: TGTGCCAGCAGCCATGGCAGGGATGACATTAAGTACTTC
D: .
J: TRBJ2-4
V: TRBV3-1
size: .

CDR3: CASSDPTGRLEAFF
DNA: TGTGCCAGCAGCGATCCCACCGGACGGCTTGAAGCTTTCTTT
D: .
J: TRBJ1-1
V: TRBV25-1
size: many

CDR3: CASARRPSYEQYF
DNA: TGTGCCAGCGCCCGTAGGCCCTCCTACGAGCAGTACTTC
D: .
J: TRBJ2-7
V: TRBV11-2
size: many

CDR3: CASSPTRGRYEQYF
DNA: TGTGCCAGCAGCCCGACCAGGGGGCGGTACGAGCAGTACTTC
D: TRBD1
J: TRBJ2-7
V: TRBV11-2
size: many

CDR3: CSARELRGSYEQYF
DNA: TGCAGTGCTAGAGAACTTCGGGGTTCCTACGAGCAGTACTTC
D: .
J: TRBJ2-7
V: TRBV20-1
size: many

CDR3: CASSATWWDPYEQYF
DNA: TGTGCCAGCAGTGCGACTTGGTGGGATCCCTACGAGCAGTACTTC
D: .
J: TRBJ2-7
V: TRBV12-3/TRBV12-4
size: .

CDR3: CASSYSPGLYGYTF
DNA: TGTGCCAGCAGTTACTCTCCAGGGCTCTATGGCTACACCTTC
D: .
J: TRBJ1-2
V: TRBV6-5
size: many

CDR3: CSTPGQPFTEAFF
DNA: TGCAGTACGCCGGGACAGCCTTTCACTGAAGCTTTCTTT
D: TRBD1
J: TRBJ1-1
V: TRBV20-1
size: many

CDR3: CASSYSWSSPETQYF
DNA: TGTGCCAGCAGTTACTCTTGGTCGTCCCCAGAGACCCAGTACTTC
D: .
J: TRBJ2-5
V: TRBV6-5
size: many

CDR3: CASSSTRVAKNIQYF
DNA: TGTGCCAGCAGTTCGACCAGAGTGGCCAAAAACATTCAGTACTTC
D: .
J: TRBJ2-4
V: TRBV2
size: few

CDR3: CASSFPVGETQYF
DNA: TGTGCCAGCAGCTTCCCCGTGGGAGAGACCCAGTACTTC
D: .
J: TRBJ2-5
V: TRBV7-8
size: many

CDR3: CASRSAGLATEAFF
DNA: TGTGCCAGCAGGTCAGCAGGGCTAGCCACTGAAGCTTTCTTT
D: .
J: TRBJ1-1
V: TRBV11-2
size: .

CDR3: CSASLAGAFSYEQYF
DNA: TGCAGTGCTAGCCTAGCGGGGGCCTTCTCCTACGAGCAGTACTTC
D: TRBD2
J: TRBJ2-7
V: TRBV20-1
size: .

CDR3: CASSRPGLGRGIQYF
DNA: TGTGCCAGCAGCCGCCCGGGACTAGGAAGGGGCATTCAGTACTTC
D: TRBD2
J: TRBJ2-4
V: TRBV11-2
size: many

CDR3: CASSRTGGLSYNSPLHF
DNA: TGTGCCAGCAGCCGGACAGGGGGGTTGTCCTATAATTCACCCCTCCACTTT
D: TRBD1
J: TRBJ1-6
V: TRBV11-2
size: many

CDR3: CSVSGAISYEQYF
DNA: TGCAGCGTCTCAGGGGCTATCTCCTACGAGCAGTACTTC
D: .
J: TRBJ2-7
V: TRBV29-1
size: many

CDR3: CASSSLLQGSYGYTF
DNA: TGTGCCAGCAGTTCACTGTTGCAGGGTAGTTATGGCTACACCTTC
D: .
J: TRBJ1-2
V: TRBV27
size: few

CDR3: CASSPGVLAKNIQYF
DNA: TGTGCCAGCAGCCCCGGGGTCCTAGCCAAAAACATTCAGTACTTC
D: .
J: TRBJ2-4
V: TRBV14
size: .

CDR3: CAWSAQGNQPQHF
DNA: TGTGCCTGGAGTGCCCAGGGCAATCAGCCCCAGCATTTT
D: .
J: TRBJ1-5
V: TRBV30
size: many

CDR3: CASSLAGGGVNTEAFF
DNA: TGTGCCAGCAGCTTAGCGGGTGGCGGAGTGAACACTGAAGCTTTCTTT
D: .
J: TRBJ1-1
V: TRBV7-2
size: many

CDR3: CASSEARPYSGEIYEQYF
DNA: TGTGCCAGCAGTGAAGCTCGCCCTTATAGCGGGGAGATCTACGAGCAGTACTTC
D: TRBD2
J: TRBJ2-7
V: TRBV25-1
size: many